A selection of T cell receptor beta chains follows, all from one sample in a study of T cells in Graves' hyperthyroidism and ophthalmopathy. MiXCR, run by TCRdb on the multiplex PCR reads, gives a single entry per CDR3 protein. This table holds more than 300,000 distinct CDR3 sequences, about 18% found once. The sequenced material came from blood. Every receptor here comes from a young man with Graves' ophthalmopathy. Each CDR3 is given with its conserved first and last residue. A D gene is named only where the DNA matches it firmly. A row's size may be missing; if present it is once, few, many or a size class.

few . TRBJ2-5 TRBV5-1 TGCGCCAGCAGCTTGTCCGGCAGCCAAGAGACCCAGTACTTC CASSLSGSQETQYF
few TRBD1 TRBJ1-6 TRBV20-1 TGCAGTGCTAGAGATCGGGGGCGTGGGGACAGAAATTCACCCCTCCACTTT CSARDRGRGDRNSPLHF
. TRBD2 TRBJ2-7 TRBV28 TGTGCCAGCAGTTTAAGTATGGCGGGAGCAGGGTACGAGCAGTACTTC CASSLSMAGAGYEQYF
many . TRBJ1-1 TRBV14 TGTGCCAGCAGCCAGACAGTTTACACTGAAGCTTTCTTT CASSQTVYTEAFF
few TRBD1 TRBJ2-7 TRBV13 TGTGCCAGCAGCCGCCCCCCCGGACAGGCCAGAGGCTACGAGCAGTACTTC CASSRPPGQARGYEQYF
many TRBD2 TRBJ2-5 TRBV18 TGTGCCAGCTCACCCGGACTAGCGGGCCCACAAGAGACCCAGTACTTC CASSPGLAGPQETQYF
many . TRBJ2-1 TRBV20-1 TGCAGTGCTAGAGATCGGAGACAGGTTCACAATGAGCAGTTCTTC CSARDRRQVHNEQFF
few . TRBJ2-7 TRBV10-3 TGTGCCATCTCGGAGGGACAACTATACGAGCAGTACTTC CAISEGQLYEQYF
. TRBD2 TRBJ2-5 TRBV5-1 TGCGCCAGCAGCTTTAGGCTAGCGGGAGAGACCCAGTACTTC CASSFRLAGETQYF
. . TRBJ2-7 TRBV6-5 TGTGCCAGCAGTTACTCGATTCTCACTTACGAGCAGTACTTC CASSYSILTYEQYF
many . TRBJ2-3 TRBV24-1 TGTGCCACCAGTGATGATGACAGTTCTAGCACAGATACGCAGTATTTT CATSDDDSSSTDTQYF
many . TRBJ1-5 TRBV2 TGTGCCAGCCGAATGATGAAGGAGTCGAGCAATCAGCCCCAGCATTTT CASRMMKESSNQPQHF
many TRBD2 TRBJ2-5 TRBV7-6 TGTGCCAGCAGCCTCCGGGGGGGGGGAGAGACCCAGTACTTC CASSLRGGGETQYF
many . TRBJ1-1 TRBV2 TGTGCCAGCAGCACCCAGGGGTTTAACACTGAAGCTTTCTTT CASSTQGFNTEAFF
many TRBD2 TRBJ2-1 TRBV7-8 TGTGCCAGCAGCTTCGCGGTGGCGGGGGGGAGGGGGGAGCAGTTCTTC CASSFAVAGGRGEQFF
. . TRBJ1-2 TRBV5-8 TGTGCCGTACAGAAACCTCCTAACTATGGCTACACCTTC CAVQKPPNYGYTF
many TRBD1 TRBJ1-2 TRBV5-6 TGTGCCAGCAGGGGACCGGGGACAGGAAGATATGGCTACACCTTC CASRGPGTGRYGYTF
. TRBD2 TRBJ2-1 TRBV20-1 TGCAGTGCTGGGACTAGCGGGGGGGCCGACCAGTTCTTC CSAGTSGGADQFF
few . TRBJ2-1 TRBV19 TGTGCCAGTAGTACGGGTGTGGGGTGGGAAAGCTCCTACAATGAGCAGTTCTTC CASSTGVGWESSYNEQFF
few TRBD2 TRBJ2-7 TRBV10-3 TGTGCCATCAGTGAGTCTCCTCCTAGCGGGGGGGCCTACGAGCAGTACTTC CAISESPPSGGAYEQYF
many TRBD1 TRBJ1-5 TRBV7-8 TGTGCCAGCAGCTTAACACAGGGGGCAGGGGATCAGCCCCAGCATTTT CASSLTQGAGDQPQHF
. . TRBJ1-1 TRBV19 TGTGCCAGTACCATCGACCCCGGCAAGAACACTGAAGCTTTCTTT CASTIDPGKNTEAFF
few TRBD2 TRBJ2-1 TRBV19 TGTGCCAGTCTAATCACTAGCGGGGGGAACAATGAGCAGTTCTTC CASLITSGGNNEQFF
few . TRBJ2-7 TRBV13 TGTGCCAGCAGCTTTTACGGCGGGTTCGAGCAGTACTTC CASSFYGGFEQYF
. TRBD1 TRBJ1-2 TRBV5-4 TGTGCCAGCAGCTTAAGGACAGGGGACTATGGCTACACCTTC CASSLRTGDYGYTF
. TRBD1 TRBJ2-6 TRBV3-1 TGTGCCAGCAGCCAAGTGGACAGGTTCGTCTCTGGGGCCAACGTCCTGACTTTC CASSQVDRFVSGANVLTF
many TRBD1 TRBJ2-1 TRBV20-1 TGCAGTGCTAGCAGACAGGGGGAATCCGCTGAGCAGTTCTTC CSASRQGESAEQFF
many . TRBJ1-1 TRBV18 TGTGCCAGCTCACGGGGGGAGGTGGGGACCGCTGAAGCTTTCTTT CASSRGEVGTAEAFF
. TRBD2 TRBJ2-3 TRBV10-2 TGCGCCAGCAGGTTCCTAGCGGGGGAATATACGCAGTATTTT CASRFLAGEYTQYF